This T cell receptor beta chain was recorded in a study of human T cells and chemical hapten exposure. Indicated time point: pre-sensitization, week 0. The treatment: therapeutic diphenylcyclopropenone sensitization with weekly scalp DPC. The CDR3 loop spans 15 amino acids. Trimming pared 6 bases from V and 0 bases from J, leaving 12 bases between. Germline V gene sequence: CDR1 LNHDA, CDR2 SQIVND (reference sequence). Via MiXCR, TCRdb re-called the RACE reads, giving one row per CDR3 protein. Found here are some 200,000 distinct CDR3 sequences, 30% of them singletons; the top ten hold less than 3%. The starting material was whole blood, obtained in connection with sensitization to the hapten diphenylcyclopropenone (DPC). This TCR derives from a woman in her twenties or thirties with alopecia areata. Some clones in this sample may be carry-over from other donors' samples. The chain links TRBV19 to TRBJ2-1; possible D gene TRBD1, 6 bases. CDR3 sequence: CASRMDRSSYNEQFF. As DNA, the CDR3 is TGTGCCAGTAGGATGGACAGAAGCTCCTACAATGAGCAGTTCTTC.